Here is one TCR beta chain with its context. Original data processing: Quantification of nucleated cells was approximated via reference gene primer amplification. Sequenced by immunoSEQ multiplex PCR; TCRdb stores in-frame clones only, minus some. V, J and clone size reflect that table, while D and trimming were determined from the DNA. The sample contains roughly 200,000 clones, approximately 83% of which appear only once. Per germline, CDR1 MNHEY and CDR2 SVGAGI. The CDR3 consists of 16 residues. V was clipped by 2 bases and J by 9 bases; unmatched bases: 11. This record belongs to a study of blood T cell repertoires in COVID-19.

The source of this sequence is a man between 45 and 60 years old with active or convalescent COVID-19. The rearrangement joins TRBV6-5 to TRBJ2-1; 9 positions agree with TRBD2. The sample taken for sequencing was peripheral blood. As DNA, the CDR3 is TGTGCCAGCAGTTACCTTAGCGGGGGCTCGCCCGGTGAGCAGTTCTTC. Translation gives CASSYLSGGSPGEQFF.